Reported below is one TCR beta chain. Germline V gene sequence: CDR1 SGHNT, CDR2 YENEEA. This CDR3 region has 13 residues. The V and J ends lost 0 bases and 2 bases respectively, with 5 bases between them. This sample was taken from a study of blood T cell repertoires in COVID-19. The overall study: Researchers got acute and convalescent COVID-19 samples from the United States, Italy and Spain. In each case, the material was cDNA or gDNA derived from T cells, B-cell-depleted T cells, or PBMCs.

Under the authors' procedure: Reference gene primer amplification gave estimated nucleated cell counts. The method was immunoSEQ multiplex PCR; TCRdb's version includes in-frame clones alone and lacks a portion of them. Clone size and V and J calls were adopted from that table, with D and trimming inferred from the DNA. The sample contains fewer than 100,000 clones, approximately 87% of which appear only once. The clonotype originates from a human donor with acute or convalescent COVID-19. The donor label of this sample is uncertain. Sample: peripheral blood. The rearrangement joins TRBV11-3 to TRBJ2-7; D might be TRBD1 (5 bases). The CDR3 coding sequence is TGTGCCAGCAGCTTAGAAGGGGCCTACGAGCAGTACTTC. Its protein product is CASSLEGAYEQYF.